The 19 T cell receptor beta chains given below trace back to one sample, sequenced in a study of T cells in localized non-small cell lung cancer. The data were produced by immunoSEQ multiplex PCR, yet TCRdb's version contains in-frame clones alone and is incomplete. The repertoire holds 1,100 or so clones, with under 20% as singletons. This specimen was lung tumor tissue, taken before any cancer treatment. All receptors derive from a woman aged 40-75 years with stage II lung adenocarcinoma.

Only a few counts were recorded for this clone. The V and J genes are TRBV19 and TRBJ2-7; 9 bases agree with TRBD1. The germline gives CDR1 LNHDA, CDR2 SQIVND (reference sequence). CDR3 size: 14 residues. With 5 bases clipped from V and 4 bases from J, the junction kept 6 bases outside the gene matches. CDR3 residues: CASSPSGTGYEQYF. CDR3 in DNA: TGTGCCAGTAGTCCCTCCGGGACAGGGTACGAGCAGTACTTC.

This clone is termed medium-sized (0.01 to 0.1%). The chain employs TRBV11-3 and TRBJ2-7, with 10 bases aligning to TRBD1. With V trimmed by 5 bases and J by 3 bases, 4 bases remained unmatched. This CDR3 is built from 14 residues. Germline loops: CDR1 SGHNT, CDR2 YENEEA. CDR3: CASSPGQGRYEQYF. DNA of the CDR3: TGTGCCAGCAGCCCGGGACAGGGGCGCTACGAGCAGTACTTC.

By share, this clone ranks as medium-sized (0.01 to 0.1%). The chain has TRBV6-8 and TRBJ2-2; 8 nucleotides agree with TRBD1. Per the germline V gene, CDR1 is MNHGY and CDR2 is SAAAGT. With V trimmed by 6 bases and J by 5 bases, 5 bases remained unmatched. The CDR3 loop spans 14 amino acids. CDR3 nucleotides: TGTGCCAGCAGCCCAACAGGGGGAACCGGGGAGCTGTTTTTT. This translates into CASSPTGGTGELFF.

This clone turned up a few times. The read ends 1 residue early relative to the CDR3; the germline J gene fills the gap. The V and J genes are TRBV10-3 and TRBJ1-1; 7 positions agree with TRBD1. This CDR3 is 12 amino acids long. CDR1 and CDR2 (germline): ENHRY, SYGVKD. Trimming at V came to 2 bases and at J to 11 bases, leaving 5 bases not matched to a gene. The CDR3 here is CAISEGTDVAFF. The part of the CDR3 DNA that was read is TGTGCCATCAGTGAGGGGACAGATGTCGCTTTC.

In this sample, this clone turned up a few times. The CDR3 nucleotides are TGTGCCAGCAGCCCACCCACCGGGCCCTACACCGGGGAGCTGTTTTTT. Its translation is CASSPPTGPYTGELFF. The chain uses TRBV11-3 and TRBJ2-2; D is unclear. The germline V and J ends were trimmed by 5 bases and 3 bases, with 16 bases remaining between them. The CDR3 extends over 16 amino acids. Germline assignment: CDR1 SGHNT and CDR2 YENEEA.

In its sample, this clone was seen a few times. This sequence joins TRBV10-3 and TRBJ1-1, with D possibly matching TRBD1 (6 bases). The CDR3 extends over 15 amino acids. Deletions cut 0 bases from V and 3 bases from J, with 11 bases between. Germline CDR1 is ENHRY and CDR2 is SYGVKD. CDR3 nucleotides: TGTGCCATCAGTGAGTCGGGGGGGCTTTACACTGAAGCTTTCTTT. It is translated as CAISESGGLYTEAFF.

This chain connects TRBV15 to TRBJ2-2, with 9 bases fitting TRBD2. J lost 1 base, V lost 1 base, and 10 bases had no gene match. CDR1 and CDR2 from the germline V gene are LNHNV and YYDKDF (reference sequence). CDR3 length: 19 residues. The DNA for the CDR3 is TGTGCCACCAGCAGAGCGGTAGCGGGAGAGTTAGGGAACACCGGGGAGCTGTTTTTT. Its translation: CATSRAVAGELGNTGELFF.

This clone was counted only a few times. The chain recombines TRBV6-8 with TRBJ2-1; 9 bases are a match to TRBD1. The CDR3 has 15 amino acids. CDR1 and CDR2 (germline): MNHGY, SAAAGT. Trimming at V came to 5 bases and at J to 2 bases, leaving 4 bases not matched to a gene. The CDR3 here is CASSPTGGAYNEQFF. The DNA for the CDR3 is TGTGCCAGCAGTCCCACAGGGGGCGCCTACAATGAGCAGTTCTTC.

In this sample, this clone is large (0.1 to 1%). V is TRBV6-8 and J is TRBJ2-1, with 11 positions matching TRBD1. The CDR3 spans 15 residues. CDR1 is MNHGY, CDR2 SAAAGT, per germline. J gave up 8 bases and V 6 bases, and 9 bases lay outside the gene matches. The CDR3 loop is CASRLGTGGVDEQFF. CDR3 nucleotides: TGTGCCAGCAGGCTGGGGACAGGGGGTGTGGATGAGCAGTTCTTC.

This chain connects TRBV6-8 to TRBJ1-4; D unclear. Trimming shortened V by 0 bases and J by 0 bases, and 11 bases separated the two germline ends. Germline V gives CDR1 MNHGY, CDR2 SAAAGT. CDR3 length: 17 residues. This CDR3 reads CASSYSGRPSTNEKLFF. For the CDR3, the DNA is TGTGCCAGCAGTTACTCGGGCAGGCCCTCAACTAATGAAAAACTGTTTTTT.

This clone is large (0.1 to 1%). This chain connects TRBV6-8 to TRBJ2-7; TRBD1 aligns across 10 bases. Per the germline V gene, CDR1 is MNHGY and CDR2 is SAAAGT. Trimming cost V 0 bases and J 3 bases; bases outside gene matches: 2. The CDR3 extends over 15 amino acids. CDR3 DNA sequence: TGTGCCAGCAGTTACTCCGGGACAGGGGACTACGAGCAGTACTTC. It encodes CASSYSGTGDYEQYF.

In this sample, this clone is large. The rearrangement joins TRBV6-8 to TRBJ1-1; 11 positions match TRBD1. V lost 6 bases and J lost 1; bases outside the gene matches: 7. In germline, CDR1 is MNHGY, CDR2 SAAAGT. The CDR3 sequence is 16 residues long. The CDR3 is CASSSGQGASNTEAFF. The CDR3 DNA reads as TGTGCCAGCAGCTCCGGACAGGGGGCTTCGAACACTGAAGCTTTCTTT.

The chain carries TRBV6-8 and TRBJ1-2; the match to TRBD1 covers 8 bases. Per germline, CDR1 MNHGY and CDR2 SAAAGT. With 2 bases clipped from V and 6 bases from J, the junction kept 11 bases outside the gene matches. This CDR3 is built from 16 residues. As DNA, the CDR3 is TGTGCCAGCAGTTACGACAGGGGCGCGGCGGGGAATGGCTACACCTTC. It yields the protein CASSYDRGAAGNGYTF.

The sample holds a few counts of this clone. V usage is TRBV19 and J usage is TRBJ2-2, with D possibly being TRBD2 (6 bases). Between the trimmed V and J ends, which lost 9 bases and 5 bases, there was a span of 19 bases. The germline gives CDR1 LNHDA, CDR2 SQIVND (reference sequence). This CDR3 has 15 residues. CDR3 coding DNA: TGTGCCAGCAGACTGCCATCGGCGGGGACCGGGGAGCTGTTTTTT. Residues: CASRLPSAGTGELFF.

V is TRBV12-1 and J is TRBJ2-5; the D call of TRBD1 is as the table states it, not checked on the DNA. TRBV12-1 is a known pseudogene. This CDR3 comprises 16 residues. This CDR3 reads CASSFGVRLIQETQYF. The CDR3 bases are TGTGCCAGCAGCTTTGGCGTCAGGCTCATCCAAGAGACCCAGTACTTC.

By proportion, this clone is large. The J gene is TRBJ1-5, the V gene TRBV6-8; 7 bases fit TRBD1. The ends lost 4 bases at V and 0 bases at J; junction bases unmatched: 9. The CDR3 length is 17 residues. Germline-derived CDR1 and CDR2 are MNHGY and SAAAGT. CDR3 sequence reads: CASSSTGAGSSNQPQHF. The CDR3 DNA sequence: TGTGCCAGCAGTTCCACAGGGGCCGGGTCTAGCAATCAGCCCCAGCATTTT.

This clone was counted between two and nine times. This chain connects TRBV6-8 to TRBJ1-1; TRBD1 might be the D (5 bases). The germline CDR1 and CDR2 sequences are MNHGY and SAAAGT. This CDR3 region has 16 residues. V dropped 6 bases and J dropped 1 base, with 18 bases sitting between them. The CDR3 nucleotides are TGTGCCAGCAGCGCCCAGGTTGGGGGAGGGAACACTGAAGCTTTCTTT. It specifies CASSAQVGGGNTEAFF.

This rearrangement joins TRBV30 to TRBJ2-7, with D possibly being TRBD1 (6 bases). V gave up 0 bases and J gave up 7 bases, with 10 bases separating them. Germline assignment: CDR1 GTSNPN and CDR2 SVGIG (reference sequence). CDR3 size: 12 residues. The CDR3 DNA reads as TGTGCCTGGAGTGTACAGGGAAATGAGCAGTACTTC. It is translated as CAWSVQGNEQYF. Together with reference TRBV30 and TRBJ2-7, the CDR3 gives the full variable domain: SQTIHQWPATLVQPVGSPLSLECTVEGTSNPNLYWYRQAAGRGLQLLFYSVGIGQISSEVPQNLSASRPQDRQFILSSKKLLLSDSGFYLCAWSVQGNEQYFGPGTRLTVT.

This clone was counted between two and nine times. This rearrangement joins TRBV11-3 to TRBJ2-2, with unresolved D. Germline V lookup: CDR1 SGHNT, CDR2 YENEEA. The length of the CDR3 is 15 residues. V was cut by 5 bases and J by 0 bases, with 10 bases left in between. CDR3 in amino acids: CASSPAGPNTGELFF. DNA for the CDR3: TGTGCCAGCAGCCCGGCCGGCCCGAACACCGGGGAGCTGTTTTTT.